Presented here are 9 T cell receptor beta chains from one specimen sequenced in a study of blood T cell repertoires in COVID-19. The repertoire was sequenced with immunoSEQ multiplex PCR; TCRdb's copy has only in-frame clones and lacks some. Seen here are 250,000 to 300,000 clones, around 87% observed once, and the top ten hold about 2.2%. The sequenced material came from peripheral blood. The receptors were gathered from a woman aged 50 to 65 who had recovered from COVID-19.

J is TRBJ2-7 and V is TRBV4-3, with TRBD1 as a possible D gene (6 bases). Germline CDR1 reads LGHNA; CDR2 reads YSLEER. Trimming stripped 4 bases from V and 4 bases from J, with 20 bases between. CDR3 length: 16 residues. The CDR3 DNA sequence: TGCGCCAGCAGCCTAATGGGGCCAGGGGAAGGGTACGAGCAGTACTTC. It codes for CASSLMGPGEGYEQYF.

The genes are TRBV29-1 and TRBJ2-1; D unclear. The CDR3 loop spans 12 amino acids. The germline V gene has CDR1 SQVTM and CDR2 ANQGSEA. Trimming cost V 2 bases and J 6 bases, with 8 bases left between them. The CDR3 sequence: CSVEIFLNEQFF. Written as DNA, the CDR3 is TGCAGCGTTGAAATTTTTCTCAATGAGCAGTTCTTC.

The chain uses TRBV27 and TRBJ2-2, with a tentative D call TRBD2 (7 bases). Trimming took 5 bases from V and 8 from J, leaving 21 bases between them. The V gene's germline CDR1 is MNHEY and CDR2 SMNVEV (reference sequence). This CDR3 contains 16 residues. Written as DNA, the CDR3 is TGTGCCAGCAGTCCGGATGGGGGGGGGCGAATTGGGGAGCTGTTTTTT. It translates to CASSPDGGGRIGELFF.

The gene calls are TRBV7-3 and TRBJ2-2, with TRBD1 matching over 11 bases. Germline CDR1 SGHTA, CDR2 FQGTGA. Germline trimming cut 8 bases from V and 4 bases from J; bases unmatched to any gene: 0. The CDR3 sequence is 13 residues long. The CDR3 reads CASGQGATGELFF. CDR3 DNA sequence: TGTGCCAGCGGACAGGGGGCCACCGGGGAGCTGTTTTTT.

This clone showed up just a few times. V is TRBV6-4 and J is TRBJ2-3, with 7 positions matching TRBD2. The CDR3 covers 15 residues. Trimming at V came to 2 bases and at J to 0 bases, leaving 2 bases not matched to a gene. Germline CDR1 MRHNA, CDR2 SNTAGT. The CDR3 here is CASSDTSASTDTQYF. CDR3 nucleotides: TGTGCCAGCAGTGACACTAGCGCTAGCACAGATACGCAGTATTTT.

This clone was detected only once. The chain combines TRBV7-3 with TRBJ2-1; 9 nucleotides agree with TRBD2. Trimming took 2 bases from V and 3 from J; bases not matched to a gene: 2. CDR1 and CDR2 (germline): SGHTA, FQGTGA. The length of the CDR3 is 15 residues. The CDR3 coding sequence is TGTGCCAGCAGCTTACTTAGCGGGGGCTACAATGAGCAGTTCTTC. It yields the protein CASSLLSGGYNEQFF.

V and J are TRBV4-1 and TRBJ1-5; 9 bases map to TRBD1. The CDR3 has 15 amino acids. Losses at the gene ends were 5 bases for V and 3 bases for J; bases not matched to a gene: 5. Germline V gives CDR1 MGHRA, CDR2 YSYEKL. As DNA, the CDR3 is TGCGCCAGCAGCTCCGGGACAGGGAACAATCAGCCCCAGCATTTT. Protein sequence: CASSSGTGNNQPQHF.

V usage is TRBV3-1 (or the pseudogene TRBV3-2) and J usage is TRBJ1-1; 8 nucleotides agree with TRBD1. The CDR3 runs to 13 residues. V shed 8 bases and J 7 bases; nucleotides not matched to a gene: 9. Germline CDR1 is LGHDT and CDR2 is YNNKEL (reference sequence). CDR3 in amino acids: CASRPTGGIEAFF. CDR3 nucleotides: TGTGCCAGCCGTCCAACAGGGGGAATTGAAGCTTTCTTT.

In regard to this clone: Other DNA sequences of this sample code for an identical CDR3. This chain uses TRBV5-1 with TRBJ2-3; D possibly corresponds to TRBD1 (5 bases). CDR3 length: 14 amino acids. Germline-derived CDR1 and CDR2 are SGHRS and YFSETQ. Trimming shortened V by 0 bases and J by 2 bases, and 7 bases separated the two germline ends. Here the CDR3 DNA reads TGCGCCAGCAGCTTGGACAGGTCCACAGATACGCAGTATTTT. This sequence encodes CASSLDRSTDTQYF.